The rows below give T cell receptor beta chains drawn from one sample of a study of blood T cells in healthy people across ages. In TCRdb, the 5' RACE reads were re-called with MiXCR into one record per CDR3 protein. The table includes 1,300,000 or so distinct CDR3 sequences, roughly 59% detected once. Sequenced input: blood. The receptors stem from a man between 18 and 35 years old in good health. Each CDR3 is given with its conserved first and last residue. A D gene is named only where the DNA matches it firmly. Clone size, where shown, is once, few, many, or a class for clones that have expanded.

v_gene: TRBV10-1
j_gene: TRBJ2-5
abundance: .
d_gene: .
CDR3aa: CASSVSGTSLETQYF
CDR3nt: TGCGCCAGCAGTGTTTCGGGGACGTCCCTCGAGACCCAGTACTTC

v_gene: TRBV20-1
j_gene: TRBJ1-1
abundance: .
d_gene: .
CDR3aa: CSARVGAWNTEAFF
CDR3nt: TGCAGTGCTAGAGTGGGGGCATGGAACACTGAAGCTTTCTTT

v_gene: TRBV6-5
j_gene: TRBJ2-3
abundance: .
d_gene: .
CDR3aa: CASRRAIRGTDTQYF
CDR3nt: TGTGCCAGCAGAAGAGCAATCCGTGGGACAGATACGCAGTATTTT

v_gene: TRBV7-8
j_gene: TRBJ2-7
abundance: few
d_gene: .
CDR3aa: CASSSQGGFGNEQYF
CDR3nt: TGTGCCAGCAGCTCACAGGGTGGGTTCGGCAACGAGCAGTACTTC

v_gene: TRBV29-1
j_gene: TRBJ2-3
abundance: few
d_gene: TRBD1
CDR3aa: CSVFRTQGVGTQRRTDTQYF
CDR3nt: TGCAGCGTGTTCAGGACTCAGGGGGTCGGGACCCAACGCCGCACAGATACGCAGTATTTT

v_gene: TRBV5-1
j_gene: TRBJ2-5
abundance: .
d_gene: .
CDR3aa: CASSLVEVARDGLQETQYF
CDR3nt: TGCGCCAGCAGCTTGGTAGAGGTCGCAAGGGATGGCCTACAAGAGACCCAGTACTTC

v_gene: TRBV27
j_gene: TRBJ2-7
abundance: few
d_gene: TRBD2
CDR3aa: CASSWAGGHSYEQYF
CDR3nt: TGTGCCAGCAGTTGGGCGGGGGGACACTCCTACGAGCAGTACTTC

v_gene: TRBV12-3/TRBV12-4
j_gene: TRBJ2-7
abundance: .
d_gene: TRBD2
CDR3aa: CASGLGLVPYEQYF
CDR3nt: TGTGCCAGCGGCTTGGGACTAGTTCCCTACGAGCAGTACTTC

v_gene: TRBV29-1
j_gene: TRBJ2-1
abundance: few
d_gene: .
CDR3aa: CSVEAGVVSYEQFF
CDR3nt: TGCAGCGTTGAAGCGGGAGTAGTCAGCTATGAGCAGTTCTTC

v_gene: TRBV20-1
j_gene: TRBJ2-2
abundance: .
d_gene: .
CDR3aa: CSAGAGELFF
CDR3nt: TGCAGTGCAGGGGCCGGGGAGCTGTTTTTT

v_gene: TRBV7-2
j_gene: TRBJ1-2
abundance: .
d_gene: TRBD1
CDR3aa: CASSLRGQGAPHYGYTF
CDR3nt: TGTGCCAGCAGCTTAAGGGGACAGGGGGCGCCCCACTATGGCTACACCTTC

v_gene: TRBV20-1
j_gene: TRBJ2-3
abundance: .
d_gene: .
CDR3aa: CSARAVTGDTQYF
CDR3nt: TGCAGTGCTAGGGCCGTGACGGGAGATACGCAGTATTTT

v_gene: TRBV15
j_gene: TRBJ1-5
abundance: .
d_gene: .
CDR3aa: CATRLLGSNQPQHF
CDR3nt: TGTGCCACCAGGTTACTCGGTAGCAATCAGCCCCAGCATTTT

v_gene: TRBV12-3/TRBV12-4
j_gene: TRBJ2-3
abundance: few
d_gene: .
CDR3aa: CASSLRGADTQYF
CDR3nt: TGTGCCAGCAGTTTAAGGGGGGCAGATACGCAGTATTTT

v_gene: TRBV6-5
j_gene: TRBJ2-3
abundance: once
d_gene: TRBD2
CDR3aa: CASKLSGASTDTQYF
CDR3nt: TGTGCCAGCAAACTTAGCGGGGCGAGCACAGATACGCAGTATTTT

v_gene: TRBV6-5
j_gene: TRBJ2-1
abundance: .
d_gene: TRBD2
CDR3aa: CASSYSLLAGGDEQFF
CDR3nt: TGTGCCAGCAGTTACTCGCTACTAGCGGGAGGAGATGAGCAGTTCTTC

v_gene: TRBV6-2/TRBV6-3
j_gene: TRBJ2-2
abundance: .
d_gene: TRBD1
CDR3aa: CASQGVTGELFF
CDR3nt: TGTGCCAGTCAGGGGGTCACCGGGGAGCTGTTTTTT

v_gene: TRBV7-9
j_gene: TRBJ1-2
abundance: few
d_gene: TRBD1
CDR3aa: CASSSSGGAYGYTF
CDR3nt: TGTGCCAGCAGCTCCTCAGGGGGCGCGTATGGCTACACCTTC

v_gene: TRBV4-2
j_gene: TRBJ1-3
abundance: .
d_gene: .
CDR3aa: CASSGYGNTIYF
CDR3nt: TGTGCCAGCAGCGGCTATGGAAACACCATATATTTT

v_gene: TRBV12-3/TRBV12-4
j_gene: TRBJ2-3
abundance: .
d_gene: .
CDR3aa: CASSVVGLQDTQYF
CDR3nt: TGTGCCAGCAGTGTAGTTGGTCTACAAGATACGCAGTATTTT

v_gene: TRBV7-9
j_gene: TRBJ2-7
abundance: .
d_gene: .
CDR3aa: CASSPRTEREQYF
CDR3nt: TGTGCCAGCAGCCCCCGGACTGAACGGGAGCAGTACTTC

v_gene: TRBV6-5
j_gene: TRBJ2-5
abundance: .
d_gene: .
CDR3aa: CASRRPGGLETQYF
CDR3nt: TGTGCCAGCAGACGCCCGGGGGGCCTAGAGACCCAGTACTTC

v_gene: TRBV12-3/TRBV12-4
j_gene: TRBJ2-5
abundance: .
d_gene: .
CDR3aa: CASSPGLPETQYF
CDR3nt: TGTGCCAGCAGTCCCGGACTCCCAGAGACCCAGTACTTC

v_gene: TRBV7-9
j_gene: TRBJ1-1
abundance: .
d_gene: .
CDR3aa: CASSPPGWEAAFF
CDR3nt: TGTGCCAGCAGCCCCCCGGGGTGGGAGGCAGCTTTCTTT

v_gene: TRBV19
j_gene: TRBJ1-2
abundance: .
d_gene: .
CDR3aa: CASSGRPAFGDRLIYGYTF
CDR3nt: TGTGCCAGTAGTGGGCGGCCGGCGTTTGGGGACCGCCTGATCTATGGCTACACCTTC

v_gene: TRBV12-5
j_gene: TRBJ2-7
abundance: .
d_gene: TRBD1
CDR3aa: CASGNPGQGENEQYF
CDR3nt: TGTGCTAGTGGTAACCCGGGACAGGGGGAAAACGAGCAGTACTTC

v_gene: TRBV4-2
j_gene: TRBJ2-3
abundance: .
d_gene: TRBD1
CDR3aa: CASSQGADRGTDTQYF
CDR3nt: TGTGCCAGCAGCCAAGGGGCCGACAGGGGCACAGATACGCAGTATTTT

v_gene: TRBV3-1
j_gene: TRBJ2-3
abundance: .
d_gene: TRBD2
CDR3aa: CASSPGLAGTTQADTQYF
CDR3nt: TGTGCCAGCAGCCCTGGACTAGCGGGGACGACACAAGCAGATACGCAGTATTTT

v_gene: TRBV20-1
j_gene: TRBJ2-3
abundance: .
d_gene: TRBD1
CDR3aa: CSAAGTAYTDTQYF
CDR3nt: TGCAGTGCGGCCGGGACAGCCTACACAGATACGCAGTATTTT

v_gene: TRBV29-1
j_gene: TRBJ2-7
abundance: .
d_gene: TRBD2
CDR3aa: CSVERSGGLAGGVYEQYF
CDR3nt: TGCAGCGTTGAAAGATCAGGGGGCCTAGCGGGAGGAGTCTACGAGCAGTACTTC

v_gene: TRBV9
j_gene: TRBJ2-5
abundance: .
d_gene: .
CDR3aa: CASSVATGPRGTQYF
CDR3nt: TGTGCCAGCAGCGTAGCTACCGGTCCCCGGGGGACCCAGTACTTC

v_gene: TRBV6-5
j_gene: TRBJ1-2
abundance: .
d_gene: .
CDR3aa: CASSQTRARGYTF
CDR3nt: TGTGCCAGCAGCCAGACTAGGGCCCGTGGCTACACCTTC

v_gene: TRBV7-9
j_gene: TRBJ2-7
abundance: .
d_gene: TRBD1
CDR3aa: CASSSVRDSQSYEQYF
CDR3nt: TGTGCCAGCAGCTCCGTCCGGGACAGCCAATCCTACGAGCAGTACTTC

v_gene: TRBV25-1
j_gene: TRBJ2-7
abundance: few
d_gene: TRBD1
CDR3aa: CASSGQGAFYEQYF
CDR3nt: TGTGCCAGCAGTGGACAGGGGGCCTTCTACGAGCAGTACTTC

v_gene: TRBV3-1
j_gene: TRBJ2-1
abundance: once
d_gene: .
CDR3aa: CASSQDSGGQGNEQFF
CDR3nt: TGTGCCAGCAGCCAAGACTCGGGGGGCCAGGGCAATGAGCAGTTCTTC

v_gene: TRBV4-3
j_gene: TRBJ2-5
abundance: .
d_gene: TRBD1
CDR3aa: CASSQDRRTGGLETQYF
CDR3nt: TGCGCCAGCAGCCAAGATCGCAGGACAGGGGGCTTGGAGACCCAGTACTTC

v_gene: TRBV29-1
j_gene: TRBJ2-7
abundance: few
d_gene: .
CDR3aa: CSGGTGYEQYF
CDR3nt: TGCAGCGGGGGAACAGGATACGAGCAGTACTTC